This is a list of T cell receptor beta chains from one sample in a study of blood T cell repertoires in COVID-19. The table came from immunoSEQ multiplex PCR; TCRdb's copy has only in-frame clones and leaves some out. The sample consists of 65,000 to 95,000 clones, approximately 86% of them appearing once. The material sequenced was peripheral blood. All receptors come from a man in his sixties or seventies with acute or convalescent COVID-19. CDR3s include the opening cysteine and the closing phenylalanine or tryptophan. The order of the fields is J gene, D gene, V gene, clone size, CDR3 DNA, CDR3 protein. The D gene is left open where the match is weak. Expanded clones are given a class, and other clones once, few, many or no size at all.

>TRBJ1-1|-|TRBV5-1|-
TGCGCCAGCTCGCCAAGTGACAGACAAAACACTGAAGCTTTCTTT
CASSPSDRQNTEAFF
>TRBJ2-7|TRBD2|TRBV3-1/TRBV3-2|-
TGTGCCAGCAGCCAAGATCGTAAGGGTACTAGCGGGGGGGCCTCCTACGAGCAGTACTTC
CASSQDRKGTSGGASYEQYF
>TRBJ1-4|-|TRBV2|-
TGTGCCACCATTAGAGGCATTAATGAAAAACTGTTTTTT
CATIRGINEKLFF
>TRBJ1-1|-|TRBV6-6|-
TGTGCCAGCAGTACGGAGGCACTCCGGGGGGGCACTGAAGCTTTCTTT
CASSTEALRGGTEAFF
>TRBJ2-5|TRBD2|TRBV10-2|-
TGCGCCAGCAGCTTAGCGGGGGGCCAAGAGACCCAGTACTTC
CASSLAGGQETQYF
>TRBJ1-2|-|TRBV9|once
TGTGCCAGCAGCGTAAACGGGAATTGCACCTTC
CASSVNGNCTF
>TRBJ2-7|-|TRBV5-5|-
TGTGCCAGCAGCTTGATGGTCGGAGGTTACGAGCAGTACTTC
CASSLMVGGYEQYF
>TRBJ2-7|TRBD2|TRBV7-2|-
TGTGCCAGCAGCCCTCGACTAGCGGGAGCATACGAGCAGTACTTC
CASSPRLAGAYEQYF
>TRBJ2-2|-|TRBV11-2|few
TGTGCCAGCAGCTTACTGGAGGGGCTCAACACCGGGGAGCTGTTTTTT
CASSLLEGLNTGELFF
>TRBJ2-4|TRBD1|TRBV4-1|-
TGCGCCAGCAGCCAAGATAAGAGACAGGGTCCAGCCAAAAACATTCAGTACTTC
CASSQDKRQGPAKNIQYF
>TRBJ2-7|-|TRBV4-1|-
TGCGCCAGCAGCCAAGATCTCGGGACTTACGAGCAGTACTTC
CASSQDLGTYEQYF
>TRBJ2-7|-|TRBV7-6|-
TGTGCCAGCACAAATCCGGGATCCTACGAGCAGTACTTC
CASTNPGSYEQYF
>TRBJ1-3|TRBD1|TRBV5-1|-
TGCGCCAGCAGCCCAGACAGGGCCACCTCTGGAAACACCATATATTTT
CASSPDRATSGNTIYF
>TRBJ2-2|-|TRBV7-3|-
TGTGCCAGCAGCTTAGGCACGAACACCGGGGAGCTGTTTTTT
CASSLGTNTGELFF
>TRBJ2-2|TRBD2|TRBV28|-
TGTGCCAGCACCCTAGCGGGTTTGAACACCGGGGAGCTGTTTTTT
CASTLAGLNTGELFF
>TRBJ2-2|TRBD1|TRBV18|once
TGTGCCAGCTCACCTACCGGGACAGGGACCGGGGAGCTGTTTTTT
CASSPTGTGTGELFF
>TRBJ1-1|-|TRBV7-2|-
TGTGCCAGCAGCGTCGGGTCGTCGAGGAACACTGAAGCTTTCTTT
CASSVGSSRNTEAFF
>TRBJ1-6|-|TRBV2|once
TGTGCCAGCAGTGAGGTGACCCTAAGGAGCTCACCCCTCCACTTT
CASSEVTLRSSPLHF
>TRBJ1-1|TRBD1|TRBV27|-
TGTGCCAGCAGTTTCATCAGGGGGCTGAACACTGAAGCTTTCTTT
CASSFIRGLNTEAFF
>TRBJ2-3|-|TRBV18|-
TGTGCCAGCTCACTACCGACACCGGATACGCAGTATTTT
CASSLPTPDTQYF
>TRBJ2-1|TRBD2|TRBV14|-
TGTGCCAGCAGCCAGGCGGGGGGGCTTTTGTTCTTC
CASSQAGGLLFF
>TRBJ1-6|-|TRBV14|-
TGTGCCAGCAGCCAAGTCGCTTGGAGCTCCTATAATTCACCCCTCCACTTT
CASSQVAWSSYNSPLHF
>TRBJ1-5|TRBD1|TRBV19|-
TGTGCCAGTACCTTCGACAGGGATCAGCCCCAGCATTTT
CASTFDRDQPQHF
>TRBJ2-7|-|TRBV6-5|-
TGTGCCAGCAGTCCCCCTCGGGCGGGCCCCGGGGAGCAGTACTTC
CASSPPRAGPGEQYF
>TRBJ1-4|TRBD1|TRBV19|-
TGTGCCAGTAGTATCGGCAGGGGGTATTATGAAAAACTGTTTTTT
CASSIGRGYYEKLFF
>TRBJ2-7|TRBD1|TRBV27|-
TGTGCCAGCAGTTTGTCGGGACAGGTCAGAGACTACGAGCAGTACTTC
CASSLSGQVRDYEQYF
>TRBJ2-7|-|TRBV3-1/TRBV3-2|-
TGTGCCAGCAGCCAAGATGCGAGGCACCCCCTTTACGAGCAGTACTTC
CASSQDARHPLYEQYF
>TRBJ1-4|-|TRBV7-9|-
TGTGCCAGCAGCTTTTCGGGATTTGGAGAAAAACTGTTTTTT
CASSFSGFGEKLFF
>TRBJ2-7|-|TRBV18|-
TGTGCCAGCTCACCTGACAGCCTGGAGCAGTACTTC
CASSPDSLEQYF
>TRBJ1-6|-|TRBV10-3|-
TGTGCCATCAGTGAGGGACAGCCCAATTCACCCCTCCACTTT
CAISEGQPNSPLHF
>TRBJ2-7|TRBD1|TRBV19|-
TGTGCCAGTAGTATGGACAGGTCCTACGAGCAGTACTTC
CASSMDRSYEQYF
>TRBJ2-5|-|TRBV5-1|-
TGCGCCAGCAGCCAGGGAGGGTCGGGGGGCGAGACCCAGTACTTC
CASSQGGSGGETQYF
>TRBJ2-1|TRBD1|TRBV7-3|-
TGTGCCAGCAGCTTACGAGGAGGGGACAGGGCCTACAATGAGCAGTTCTTC
CASSLRGGDRAYNEQFF
>TRBJ2-7|-|TRBV18|-
TGTGCCAGCTCACGGGTAGCTGCTGCAGGGAACTCCTACGAGCAGTACTTC
CASSRVAAAGNSYEQYF
>TRBJ1-3|-|TRBV11-2|-
TGTGCCAGCAGCGCTTCGGGGGGTGGAAACACCATATATTTT
CASSASGGGNTIYF
>TRBJ1-6|-|TRBV10-3|-
TGTGCCATCAGTGTTGCAGTGAGGGATTCACCCCTCCACTTT
CAISVAVRDSPLHF
>TRBJ1-2|TRBD1|TRBV18|few
TGTGCCAGCTCACCCGAGGGACAGGCGTACTATGGCTACACCTTC
CASSPEGQAYYGYTF
>TRBJ2-1|TRBD2|TRBV18|-
TGTGCCAGCTCACCCATAGCGGGGGCCTACAATGAGCAGTTCTTC
CASSPIAGAYNEQFF
>TRBJ2-1|-|TRBV9|-
TGTGCCAGCAGCCCCACTACCCCCTCCTACAATGAGCAGTTCTTC
CASSPTTPSYNEQFF
>TRBJ1-6|TRBD1|TRBV28|few
TGTGCCAGCAGACCCCGGGACAGAAATAATTCACCCCTCCACTTT
CASRPRDRNNSPLHF